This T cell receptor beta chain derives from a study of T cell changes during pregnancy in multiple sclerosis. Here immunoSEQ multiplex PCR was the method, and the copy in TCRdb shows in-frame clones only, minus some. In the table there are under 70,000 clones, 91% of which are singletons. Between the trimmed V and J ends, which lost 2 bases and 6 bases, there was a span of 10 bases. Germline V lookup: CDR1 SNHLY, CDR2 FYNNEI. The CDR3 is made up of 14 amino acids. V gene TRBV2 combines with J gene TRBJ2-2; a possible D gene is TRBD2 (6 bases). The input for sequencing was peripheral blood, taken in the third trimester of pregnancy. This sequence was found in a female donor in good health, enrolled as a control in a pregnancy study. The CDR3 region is CASSENLASGELFF. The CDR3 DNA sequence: TGTGCCAGCAGTGAAAACCTAGCGTCCGGGGAGCTGTTTTTT. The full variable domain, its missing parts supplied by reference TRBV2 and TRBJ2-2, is EPEVTQTPSHQVTQMGQEVILRCVPISNHLYFYWYRQILGQKVEFLVSFYNNEISEKSEIFDDQFSVERPDGSNFTLKIRSTKLEDSAMYFCASSENLASGELFFGEGSRLTVL.